This entry lists 20 T cell receptor beta chains sequenced from one sample in a study of early T cells in non-severe SARS-CoV-2 infection. A single record per CDR3 protein comes from TCRdb applying MiXCR to the 5' RACE reads. The table records tens of thousands of distinct CDR3 sequences, approximately 4.8% of them present only once. Source material: whole blood. These receptor sequences come from an adult who was a healthcare worker with PCR-confirmed SARS-CoV-2 infection or an uninfected control (not recorded which).

Ten or more counts support this clonotype. The chain uses TRBV7-2 and TRBJ2-7; 12 nucleotides align to TRBD2. The CDR3 totals 16 residues. Germline trimming cut 5 bases from V and 4 bases from J; bases unmatched to any gene: 9. Germline lookup yields CDR1 SGHTA and CDR2 FQGNSA. CDR3: CASSNLAGGPVYEQYF. The CDR3 bases are TGTGCCAGCAGCAACCTAGCGGGAGGGCCAGTGTACGAGCAGTACTTC.

This clonotype was found many times. This rearrangement joins TRBV6-5 to TRBJ2-7; 8 bases map to TRBD2. The CDR3 extends over 17 amino acids. With V trimmed by 2 bases and J by 0 bases, 9 bases remained unmatched. The V gene's germline CDR1 is MNHEY and CDR2 SVGAGI. CDR3 DNA: TGTGCCAGCAGTTACAGGCGGGGGGACGTTCGCTCCTACGAGCAGTACTTC. Its protein product is CASSYRRGDVRSYEQYF.

A single count supports this clonotype. The V and J genes are TRBV29-1 and TRBJ2-2; D gene ambiguous. From germline, CDR1 is SQVTM and CDR2 ANQGSEA. The CDR3 has 13 amino acids. V shed 5 bases and J shed 3 bases, with 10 bases lying between them. CDR3 protein: CSVLLGYTGELFF. CDR3 nucleotide sequence: TGCAGCGTTCTTTTGGGATACACCGGGGAGCTGTTTTTT.

This clonotype was counted at least ten times. The rearrangement links TRBV28 to TRBJ2-5; D might be TRBD2 (7 bases). This CDR3 has 18 residues. Germline CDR1 and CDR2: MDHEN and SYDVKM. The germline V and J ends were trimmed by 3 bases and 2 bases, with 22 bases remaining between them. The CDR3 protein is CASSFRGGTSGPQETQYF. Written as DNA, the CDR3 is TGTGCCAGCAGTTTTAGGGGGGGTACGAGCGGGCCACAAGAGACCCAGTACTTC.

This clonotype has at least ten counts. The gene calls are TRBV29-1 and TRBJ1-4; D remains unclear. The CDR3 is made up of 13 amino acids. V lost 6 bases, J lost 4 bases, and 12 bases lay in between. Germline CDR1 is SQVTM and CDR2 is ANQGSEA. The CDR3 DNA is TGCAGCGTAAGGCAGGCGGGTAATGAAAAACTGTTTTTT. This codes for CSVRQAGNEKLFF.

This clonotype is judged medium-sized. The rearrangement links TRBV7-2 to TRBJ2-7, with 8 bases matching TRBD2. CDR3 length: 19 residues. Per germline, CDR1 SGHTA and CDR2 FQGNSA. Unmatched junction bases numbered 24, after V lost 5 bases and J lost 6 bases. The CDR3 nucleotides are TGTGCCAGCAGCCCGTACCCCTCAGCGGGAGCAGATCTAAGGGGCGAGCAGTACTTC. Translated, it gives CASSPYPSAGADLRGEQYF.

This clonotype has a count of ten or more. This rearrangement joins TRBV29-1 to TRBJ2-7, with D tentatively TRBD2 (6 bases). The germline V and J ends were trimmed by 7 bases and 3 bases, with 10 bases remaining between them. The CDR3 spans 11 residues. Germline V CDR1 and CDR2: SQVTM, ANQGSEA. The CDR3 loop is CSARDFYEQYF. DNA of the CDR3: TGCAGCGCCCGGGACTTCTACGAGCAGTACTTC.

This clonotype was recorded at least ten times. V is TRBV5-1 and J is TRBJ2-1, with D possibly matching TRBD1 (5 bases). Germline lookup yields CDR1 SGHRS and CDR2 YFSETQ. This CDR3 spans 17 amino acids. V was cut by 0 bases and J by 0 bases, with 13 bases left in between. CDR3 region: CASSLVQGPSSYNEQFF. The DNA for the CDR3 is TGCGCCAGCAGCTTGGTGCAGGGCCCCAGCTCCTACAATGAGCAGTTCTTC. Based on the CDR3 plus reference TRBV5-1 and TRBJ2-1, the full variable domain is KAGVTQTPRYLIKTRGQQVTLSCSPISGHRSVSWYQQTPGQGLQFLFEYFSETQRNKGNFPGRFSGRQFSNSRSEMNVSTLELGDSALYLCASSLVQGPSSYNEQFFGPGTRLTVL.

This clonotype was recorded at least ten times. The chain recombines TRBV3-1 with TRBJ2-1, with a possible D match to TRBD2 (7 bases). Trimming removed 4 bases from V and 0 bases from J, with 13 bases in between. The CDR3 sequence is 16 residues long. The germline gives CDR1 LGHDT, CDR2 YNNKEL (reference sequence). The CDR3 nucleotides are TGTGCCAGCAGCCCGGGGGGCGGGTTCTCCTACAATGAGCAGTTCTTC. This encodes CASSPGGGFSYNEQFF.

A few counts support this clonotype. The J gene is TRBJ1-2, the V gene TRBV29-1, with D possibly being TRBD1 (6 bases). CDR1 and CDR2 (germline): SQVTM, ANQGSEA. V was trimmed by 5 bases and J by 4 bases, leaving 8 bases between them. The CDR3 is 11 residues long. The CDR3 nucleotides read TGCAGCGTTCTGACAGGCTATGGCTACACCTTC. Residues: CSVLTGYGYTF.

This clonotype was seen more than once but under ten times. The V gene is TRBV7-2, the J gene TRBJ2-7, with unresolved D. The V gene lost 8 bases and the J gene lost 3 bases, with 14 bases spanning the gap. The CDR3 is 13 amino acids. Per germline, CDR1 SGHTA and CDR2 FQGNSA. The CDR3 reads CASSTEPNYEQYF. The CDR3 coding sequence is TGTGCCAGCTCAACCGAACCGAACTACGAGCAGTACTTC.

This clonotype showed up many times. This rearrangement joins TRBV11-2 to TRBJ2-7; D unclear. This CDR3 is 12 amino acids long. Germline V lookup: CDR1 SGHAT, CDR2 FQNNGV. V lost 5 bases, J lost 3 bases, and 8 bases lay in between. CDR3 sequence: CASSPTIYEQYF. CDR3 DNA: TGTGCCAGCAGCCCGACCATCTACGAGCAGTACTTC.

This sequence joins TRBV11-2 and TRBJ2-7; 9 bases agree with TRBD2. The CDR3 has 13 residues. With V trimmed by 7 bases and J by 13 bases, 14 bases remained unmatched. Germline-derived CDR1 and CDR2 are SGHAT and FQNNGV. CDR3 sequence reads: CASTDGLAGRRYF. The CDR3 bases are TGTGCCAGCACCGATGGCCTAGCGGGGAGGCGATACTTC.

The table lists this clonotype with many counts. The chain is built from TRBV2 and TRBJ1-2, with a possible D match to TRBD1 (6 bases). This CDR3 region has 16 residues. Trimming left V 4 bases short and J 4 bases short, with 19 bases between. Germline V gene lookup returns CDR1 SNHLY and CDR2 FYNNEI. CDR3 coding DNA: TGTGCCAGCAGTGCAGAACAAACAGGGACTCCCTATGGCTACACCTTC. Translated, it gives CASSAEQTGTPYGYTF.

This clonotype turned up a few times. This chain uses TRBV2 with TRBJ2-6; the match to TRBD1 covers 8 bases. With V trimmed by 6 bases and J by 3 bases, 4 bases remained unmatched. Germline assignment: CDR1 SNHLY and CDR2 FYNNEI. The CDR3 totals 15 residues. Here the CDR3 DNA reads TGTGCCAGCAGACAGGGGGTGAATGGGGCCAACGTCCTGACTTTC. Its translation: CASRQGVNGANVLTF.

Ten or more counts support this clonotype. V usage is TRBV29-1 and J usage is TRBJ2-3, with 12 bases fitting TRBD2. The V gene's germline CDR1 is SQVTM and CDR2 ANQGSEA. Trimming at V came to 1 base and at J to 5 bases, leaving 7 bases not matched to a gene. The CDR3 is made up of 16 amino acids. The CDR3 DNA follows: TGCAGCGTTGAAGGACTAGCGGGAGAGAGTGGAGATACGCAGTATTTT. Residues: CSVEGLAGESGDTQYF.

In this sample, this clonotype turned up many times. The rearrangement links TRBV20-1 to TRBJ2-3; a weak D match, TRBD1 (5 bases). Germline V gene data show CDR1 as DFQATT and CDR2 as SNEGSKA (reference sequence). The V and J ends lost 5 bases and 2 bases respectively, with 17 bases between them. The CDR3 loop spans 15 amino acids. The CDR3 nucleotides read TGCAGTGCTCCCGTGGGTACAGGCCACACAGATACGCAGTATTTT. It encodes CSAPVGTGHTDTQYF.

This clonotype was seen a handful of times. This chain links TRBV20-1 with TRBJ2-3; the match to TRBD2 covers 10 bases. V was clipped by 6 bases and J by 6 bases; unmatched bases: 21. CDR1 and CDR2 (germline): DFQATT, SNEGSKA (reference sequence). The CDR3 contains 18 residues. CDR3 protein: CSASPLAGIGRDWDTQYF. The CDR3 DNA sequence: TGCAGTGCCAGCCCACTAGCGGGAATTGGTCGGGATTGGGATACGCAGTATTTT.

This clonotype showed up many times. The chain combines TRBV29-1 with TRBJ1-1, with 9 bases fitting TRBD1. Germline V CDR1 and CDR2: SQVTM, ANQGSEA. The CDR3 covers 15 residues. Losses at the gene ends were 3 bases for V and 3 bases for J; bases not matched to a gene: 8. The CDR3 DNA follows: TGCAGCGTTGATCCCACAGGGGGCGTTTACACTGAAGCTTTCTTT. This codes for CSVDPTGGVYTEAFF.

This clonotype was counted between two and nine times. The CDR3 loop reads CASRGVSSYNEQFF. The CDR3 DNA sequence: TGTGCCAGCAGAGGCGTCAGCTCCTACAATGAGCAGTTCTTC. V and J are TRBV11-2 and TRBJ2-1, with D unclear. The CDR3 contains 14 residues. Germline-derived CDR1 and CDR2 are SGHAT and FQNNGV. V dropped 6 bases and J dropped 0 bases, with 9 bases sitting between them.